These 24 T cell receptor beta chains were all obtained from the same sample, sequenced in a study of blood T cell repertoires in COVID-19. TCRdb keeps only in-frame clones here, not all; method: immunoSEQ multiplex PCR. The table lists just over 95,000 clones, roughly four fifths of them singletons. The sample comprised peripheral blood. These receptors originate from a man aged 55 to 70 with acute or convalescent COVID-19.

This chain joins TRBV27 and TRBJ2-2; a possible D gene is TRBD2 (5 bases). CDR3 size: 15 residues. The V end lost 7 bases, the J end lost 0 bases, and 12 bases lay between the germline ends. Germline-derived CDR1 and CDR2 are MNHEY and SMNVEV (reference sequence). The CDR3 region has the DNA TGTGCCAGCAATATCGGAGGTACGAACACCGGGGAGCTGTTTTTT. It translates to CASNIGGTNTGELFF.

The chain uses TRBV6-5 and TRBJ2-7, with a tentative D call TRBD1 (6 bases). Per germline, CDR1 MNHEY and CDR2 SVGAGI. V was cut by 10 bases and J by 1 base, with 11 bases left in between. The CDR3 is made up of 12 amino acids. The CDR3 region has the DNA TGTGCCACCCAAGGGGGTTCCTACGAGCAGTACGTC. Residues: CATQGGSYEQYV.

This rearrangement joins TRBV5-6 to TRBJ1-2, with D possibly TRBD1 on 5 matching bases. The CDR3 covers 13 residues. V gave up 4 bases and J gave up 8 bases, with 15 bases separating them. Germline CDR1 SGHDT, CDR2 YYEEEE. CDR3 loop: CASSQTASGGYTF. The CDR3 nucleotides are TGTGCCAGCAGCCAGACAGCTAGCGGGGGCTACACCTTC.

The rearrangement links TRBV5-1 to TRBJ2-6; D perhaps matches TRBD1 (6 bases). V was pared by 0 bases and J by 2 bases, with 12 bases between. Per the germline V gene, CDR1 is SGHRS and CDR2 is YFSETQ. CDR3 length equals 17 residues. The chain's CDR3 is CASSLVTGSTGANVLTF. CDR3 DNA: TGCGCCAGCAGCTTGGTTACAGGGAGTACTGGGGCCAACGTCCTGACTTTC. The entire variable domain, with the rest obtained from reference TRBV5-1 and TRBJ2-6, is as follows: KAGVTQTPRYLIKTRGQQVTLSCSPISGHRSVSWYQQTPGQGLQFLFEYFSETQRNKGNFPGRFSGRQFSNSRSEMNVSTLELGDSALYLCASSLVTGSTGANVLTFGAGSRLTVL.

The V and J genes are TRBV12-5 and TRBJ1-1, with D hard to call. Trimming shortened V by 8 bases and J by 6 bases, and 10 bases separated the two germline ends. The CDR3 is 11 amino acids. The V gene's germline CDR1 is LGHNT and CDR2 FRNRAP. For the CDR3, the DNA is TGTGCTAGTAGAGTCAACGCTGAAGCTTTCTTT. Its translation: CASRVNAEAFF. The full variable domain, rest sourced from reference TRBV12-5 and TRBJ1-1, is DARVTQTPRHKVTEMGQEVTMRCQPILGHNTVFWYRQTMMQGLELLAYFRNRAPLDDSGMPKDRFSAEMPDATLATLKIQPSEPRDSAVYFCASRVNAEAFFGQGTRLTVV.

The rearrangement joins TRBV12-5 to TRBJ1-1; 11 bases map to TRBD1. This CDR3 region has 14 residues. After removal of 6 bases from V and 10 bases from J, the junction contained 10 bases not matched to a gene. The germline gives CDR1 LGHNT, CDR2 FRNRAP. This CDR3 reads CASGTGGTGGTAFF. The CDR3 DNA sequence: TGTGCTAGTGGAACCGGCGGGACAGGGGGGACAGCTTTCTTT.

Remarks on this clone: Being one base from a much bigger clone, this may be a read error. The sample contains more than one DNA sequence encoding this CDR3. V is TRBV7-2 and J is TRBJ1-2, with 11 bases aligning to TRBD1. Trimming cost V 5 bases and J 4 bases; bases outside gene matches: 3. The CDR3 sequence is 14 residues long. The germline gives CDR1 SGHTA, CDR2 FQGNSA. The CDR3 is CASSPGQGAYGYTF. The CDR3 nucleotides read TGTGCCAGCAGCCCCGGACAGGGGGCCTATGGCTACACCTTC.

The genes are TRBV7-2 and TRBJ1-6, with D possibly being TRBD1 (6 bases). The CDR3 is 18 amino acids. The ends were cut back, 3 bases at V and 6 bases at J, with 21 bases in the middle. Germline V CDR1 and CDR2: SGHTA, FQGNSA. CDR3: CASSFSGGSGQLNSPLHF. In DNA, the CDR3 is TGTGCCAGCAGCTTTTCTGGTGGCAGTGGACAGCTTAATTCACCCCTCCACTTT.

This chain connects TRBV18 to TRBJ2-7; D unresolved. The CDR3 runs 13 residues. Trimming pared 2 bases from V and 0 bases from J, leaving 5 bases between. Germline values: CDR1 KGHSH, CDR2 LQKENI. CDR3 nucleotide sequence: TGTGCCAGCTCACCAGACAACTCCTACGAGCAGTACGTC. Amino acids: CASSPDNSYEQYV.

The rearrangement links TRBV19 to TRBJ2-3; no clear D gene. Looked up from germline, CDR1 is LNHDA and CDR2 is SQIVND (reference sequence). The CDR3 covers 15 residues. Trimming took 7 bases from V and 0 from J, leaving 14 bases between them. The CDR3 loop reads CASTSRGTSTDTQYF. In DNA form, the CDR3 reads TGTGCCAGTACCTCCCGCGGCACTAGCACAGATACGCAGTATTTT. Filled out from reference TRBV19 and TRBJ2-3, the complete variable domain reads DGGITQSPKYLFRKEGQNVTLSCEQNLNHDAMYWYRQDPGQGLRLIYYSQIVNDFQKGDIAEGYSVSREKKESFPLTVTSAQKNPTAFYLCASTSRGTSTDTQYFGPGTRLTVL.

This clone has a single count. The chain couples TRBV19 to TRBJ1-5, with 10 bases that match TRBD1. CDR1 is LNHDA and CDR2 is SQIVND in the germline V gene (reference sequence). Germline trimming cut 3 bases from V and 3 bases from J; bases unmatched to any gene: 8. The CDR3 runs 17 residues. The CDR3 coding sequence is TGTGCCAGTAGTATCGGATCGACAGGGGGCGTCAATCAGCCCCAGCATTTT. Protein sequence: CASSIGSTGGVNQPQHF.

The chain employs TRBV7-2 and TRBJ2-2; 10 positions match TRBD2. The CDR3 sequence is 16 residues long. J gave up 7 bases and V 1 base, and 6 bases lay outside the gene matches. Germline V gene lookup returns CDR1 SGHTA and CDR2 FQGNSA. The CDR3 bases are TGTGCCAGCAGCTTAGGTCGTGGACTAGCGGTCGGGGAGCTGTTTTTT. The encoded protein is CASSLGRGLAVGELFF.

This sequence joins TRBV11-2 and TRBJ1-1; D possibly corresponds to TRBD1 (5 bases). The CDR3 sequence is 14 residues long. V lost 5 bases and J 4 bases, leaving 14 bases between the germline ends. The germline V gene encodes CDR1 SGHAT and CDR2 FQNNGV. CDR3 bases: TGTGCCAGCAGCGCCCAGGGTCACGGCACTGAAGCTTTCTTT. Translating gives CASSAQGHGTEAFF.

The gene calls are TRBV6-6 and TRBJ2-5, with a tentative D call TRBD2 (5 bases). V lost 8 bases, J lost 5 bases, and 12 bases lay in between. CDR3 size: 12 residues. Germline V lookup: CDR1 MNHNY, CDR2 SVGAGI (reference sequence). In DNA form, the CDR3 reads TGTGCCAGCGCGAGCGGATGGGAGACCCAGTACTTC. It translates to CASASGWETQYF.

The gene calls are TRBV6-5 and TRBJ1-2; D is unclear. CDR1 is MNHEY, CDR2 SVGAGI, per germline. There are 15 residues in the CDR3. Trimming stripped 2 bases from V and 4 bases from J, with 14 bases between. CDR3 sequence: CASSYGWAEGYGYTF. CDR3 nucleotide sequence: TGTGCCAGCAGTTACGGTTGGGCGGAGGGCTATGGCTACACCTTC.

This chain connects TRBV3-1 (or the pseudogene TRBV3-2) to TRBJ1-2; D remains unclear. CDR3 length equals 12 residues. Germline CDR1 LGHDT, CDR2 YNNKEL (reference sequence). The V gene lost 0 bases and the J gene lost 13 bases, with 12 bases spanning the gap. In nucleotides, the CDR3 is TGTGCCAGCAGCCAAGAGGGCCGGCAAAGCACCTTC. Residues: CASSQEGRQSTF.

The chain carries TRBV28 and TRBJ2-4; D unresolved. The V gene lost 4 bases and the J gene lost 16 bases, with 11 bases spanning the gap. CDR3 length: 10 amino acids. CDR1 is MDHEN, CDR2 SYDVKM, per germline. The CDR3 DNA is TGTGCCAGCAGTTCCCAGGTCACCTACTTC. Amino acid sequence: CASSSQVTYF.

This chain links TRBV9 with TRBJ2-1; TRBD2 might be the D (6 bases). The CDR3 runs to 15 residues. Germline CDR1 reads SGDLS; CDR2 reads YYNGEE. The V end lost 6 bases, the J end lost 6 bases, and 19 bases lay between the germline ends. As DNA, the CDR3 is TGTGCCAGCAAGTGGGGGGAGAGTGACAGCAATGAGCAGTTCTTC. Translation gives CASKWGESDSNEQFF.

The chain is built from TRBV24-1 and TRBJ1-2; TRBD1 is a possible D gene (5 bases). The CDR3 has 13 amino acids. The V end lost 4 bases, the J end lost 7 bases, and 12 bases lay between the germline ends. CDR1 and CDR2 (germline): KGHDR, SFDVKD. CDR3 amino acids: CATSDRWQGGYTF. As DNA, the CDR3 is TGTGCCACCAGTGACCGTTGGCAGGGTGGCTACACCTTC.

This chain uses TRBV15 with TRBJ2-3, with 8 bases that match TRBD2. The J segment lost 3 bases and the V segment lost 4 bases, leaving 18 bases of the junction unmatched. Germline V gives CDR1 LNHNV, CDR2 YYDKDF (reference sequence). There are 19 residues in the CDR3. CDR3 bases: TGTGCCACCAGCAACCCGGGTGGATACGGGGGGGAAACGACAGATACGCAGTATTTT. It specifies CATSNPGGYGGETTDTQYF.

This chain links TRBV3-1 (or the pseudogene TRBV3-2) with TRBJ2-1; TRBD2 might be the D (6 bases). The CDR3 consists of 15 residues. Germline CDR1 LGHDT, CDR2 YNNKEL (reference sequence). Trimming pared 4 bases from V and 3 bases from J, leaving 13 bases between. As DNA, the CDR3 is TGTGCCAGCAGCCCCGGGGGAAGGGGCTACAATGAGCAGTTCTTC. Translation gives CASSPGGRGYNEQFF.

The V gene is TRBV10-3, the J gene TRBJ1-1, with no clear D. Trimming took off 0 bases at V and 6 bases at J, with 11 bases between the two ends. Germline V gene sequence: CDR1 ENHRY, CDR2 SYGVKD. This CDR3 contains 14 residues. The CDR3 bases are TGTGCCATCAGTGAGTCGGAGACGGGAGCTGAAGCTTTCTTT. Protein sequence: CAISESETGAEAFF.

The genes are TRBV21-1 and TRBJ1-1; the table's D call, TRBD1, was not checked against the DNA. TRBV21-1 is an annotated pseudogene. The CDR3 length is 18 residues. For the CDR3, the DNA is TGTGCCAGCAGCAAAGGTAGGCGGACAGGGGGCTTGAACACTGAAGCTTTCTTT. It is translated as CASSKGRRTGGLNTEAFF.

The rearrangement uses TRBV7-2 and TRBJ1-4; 9 bases map to TRBD1. Germline V gene sequence: CDR1 SGHTA, CDR2 FQGNSA. With 2 bases clipped from V and 3 bases from J, the junction kept 1 base outside the gene matches. This CDR3 spans 15 amino acids. The CDR3 loop is CASSLNRGPNEKLFF. CDR3 DNA sequence: TGTGCCAGCAGCTTAAACAGGGGGCCTAATGAAAAACTGTTTTTT. Drawing the rest from reference TRBV7-2 and TRBJ1-4, the complete variable domain is GAGVSQSPSNKVTEKGKDVELRCDPISGHTALYWYRQSLGQGLEFLIYFQGNSAPDKSGLPSDRFSAERTGGSVSTLTIQRTQQEDSAVYLCASSLNRGPNEKLFFGSGTQLSVL.